These 24 T cell receptor beta chains were sequenced from one sample in a study of graft-versus-host responses after intestinal transplantation. No antigen is known for these receptors. Produced via immunoSEQ multiplex PCR; TCRdb's table is partial and in-frame only. The table records about 50,000 clones, about 90% of them present only once. The source material was unstimulated CD4+ T cells sorted from spleen or lymph node cells, sampled before transplant. Receptors were obtained from a human donor who was the organ donor for an intestinal transplant.

The CDR3 bases are TGCGCCAGCAGCTTGGCCGCAGAGACCCAGTACTTC. It encodes CASSLAAETQYF. The V and J genes are TRBV5-1 and TRBJ2-5, with D unresolved. Trimming stripped 0 bases from V and 4 bases from J, with 4 bases between. The CDR3 has 12 amino acids. The germline CDR1 and CDR2 sequences are SGHRS and YFSETQ.

This clone was counted a single time. This sequence joins TRBV28 and TRBJ1-4; D is perhaps TRBD1 (5 bases). The length of the CDR3 is 14 residues. Germline V gives CDR1 MDHEN, CDR2 SYDVKM. Trimming stripped 6 bases from V and 4 bases from J, with 12 bases between. The CDR3 DNA follows: TGTGCCAGCAGGATTGGGGGGGTTAATGAAAAACTGTTTTTT. It encodes CASRIGGVNEKLFF.

The chain uses TRBV4-2 and TRBJ2-2, with D possibly TRBD2 on 6 matching bases. The CDR3 runs to 16 residues. Trimming removed 7 bases at V and 4 bases at J, with 19 bases between. Looked up from germline, CDR1 is LGHNA and CDR2 is YNFKEQ. This CDR3 reads CASNSGGSDGTGELFF. CDR3 sequence (DNA): TGTGCCAGCAACTCCGGAGGGAGCGACGGCACCGGGGAGCTGTTTTTT.

The V gene is TRBV15, the J gene TRBJ2-1; TRBD2 is a possible D gene (6 bases). The CDR3 covers 12 residues. V was clipped by 1 base and J by 10 bases, with 8 bases between them. Germline CDR1 LNHNV, CDR2 YYDKDF (reference sequence). The CDR3 here is CATSRGLAEQFF. CDR3 DNA: TGTGCCACCAGCAGAGGGCTAGCGGAGCAGTTCTTC.

The chain is built from TRBV19 and TRBJ1-2; D is uncertain. V was shortened by 9 bases and J by 3 bases, with 17 bases between the two germline ends. CDR1 is LNHDA, CDR2 SQIVND, per germline (reference sequence). The CDR3 contains 14 residues. The CDR3 loop reads CASRRTALDYGYTF. The CDR3 coding sequence is TGTGCCAGCCGACGTACAGCTCTCGACTATGGCTACACCTTC. The complete variable domain, with remaining parts taken from reference TRBV19 and TRBJ1-2, reads DGGITQSPKYLFRKEGQNVTLSCEQNLNHDAMYWYRQDPGQGLRLIYYSQIVNDFQKGDIAEGYSVSREKKESFPLTVTSAQKNPTAFYLCASRRTALDYGYTFGSGTRLTVV.

The chain carries TRBV30 and TRBJ2-5, with D hard to call. Looked up from germline, CDR1 is GTSNPN and CDR2 is SVGIG (reference sequence). The CDR3 is made up of 11 amino acids. The V end lost 0 bases, the J end lost 5 bases, and 4 bases lay between the germline ends. In DNA form, the CDR3 reads TGTGCCTGGAGTGTACTGGAGACCCAGTACTTC. This encodes CAWSVLETQYF. Full variable domain (outside the CDR3, taken from reference TRBV30 and TRBJ2-5): SQTIHQWPATLVQPVGSPLSLECTVEGTSNPNLYWYRQAAGRGLQLLFYSVGIGQISSEVPQNLSASRPQDRQFILSSKKLLLSDSGFYLCAWSVLETQYFGPGTRLLVL.

V and J are TRBV18 and TRBJ2-3; D might be TRBD2 (6 bases). V lost 5 bases and J lost 1, with 16 bases in between. The CDR3 spans 16 residues. The germline gives CDR1 KGHSH, CDR2 LQKENI. In DNA, the CDR3 is TGTGCCAGCTCATCCGCGGGAACCTTGGGCACAGATACGCAGTATTTT. Translation gives CASSSAGTLGTDTQYF.

This sequence joins TRBV7-2 and TRBJ1-1; D is uncertain. Germline assignment: CDR1 SGHTA and CDR2 FQGNSA. Trimming pared 1 base from V and 1 base from J, leaving 4 bases between. The CDR3 is made up of 13 amino acids. The DNA of the CDR3 is TGTGCCAGCAGCTTAGGAAGGAACACTGAAGCTTTCTTT. Its protein is CASSLGRNTEAFF.

The J gene is TRBJ1-2, the V gene TRBV29-1; a possible D gene is TRBD1 (5 bases). V dropped 3 bases and J dropped 5 bases, with 16 bases sitting between them. The CDR3 is 14 amino acids. Per the germline V gene, CDR1 is SQVTM and CDR2 is ANQGSEA. The CDR3 DNA is TGCAGCGTTGACCCGCAGGGAGGAGGGTATGGCTACACCTTC. Amino acids: CSVDPQGGGYGYTF.

The chain employs TRBV18 and TRBJ2-3; D is unresolved. V lost 5 bases, J lost 2 bases, and 5 bases lay in between. The CDR3 has 12 residues. Per the germline V gene, CDR1 is KGHSH and CDR2 is LQKENI. The CDR3 DNA sequence: TGTGCCAGCTCAAATCCCACAGATACGCAGTATTTT. Translation: CASSNPTDTQYF.

V and J are TRBV28 and TRBJ2-1; 11 bases are a match to TRBD2. CDR1 is MDHEN, CDR2 SYDVKM, per germline. The CDR3 is 18 amino acids. V was pared by 4 bases and J by 12 bases, with 20 bases of the junction left unmatched. CDR3 protein: CASSYYPSGRSLQLGQFF. The CDR3 DNA reads as TGTGCCAGCAGTTATTACCCTAGCGGGAGGTCCTTACAATTGGGGCAGTTCTTC.

J is TRBJ2-3 and V is TRBV4-3; tentatively, D is TRBD1 (5 bases). CDR1 and CDR2 from the germline V gene are LGHNA and YSLEER. V gave up 3 bases and J gave up 0 bases, with 13 bases separating them. This CDR3 spans 16 amino acids. The CDR3: CASSQGQGPSTDTQYF. The CDR3, as DNA: TGCGCCAGCAGCCAGGGGCAGGGCCCTAGCACAGATACGCAGTATTTT.

The table lists this clone with a count of one. The chain couples TRBV10-3 to TRBJ2-1; D might be TRBD1 (5 bases). The germline V gene encodes CDR1 ENHRY and CDR2 SYGVKD. Trimming shortened V by 9 bases and J by 6 bases, and 15 bases separated the two germline ends. This CDR3 is 13 amino acids long. The CDR3, as DNA: TGTGCCATAACGAAGGGGTCTGGCAATGAGCAGTTCTTC. This codes for CAITKGSGNEQFF.

This clone was observed a single time. This rearrangement joins TRBV6-1 to TRBJ1-2; D unresolved. Germline V gives CDR1 MNHNS, CDR2 SASEGT. This CDR3 has 14 amino acids. Trimming pared 6 bases from V and 5 bases from J, leaving 16 bases between. The CDR3 here is CASSLGRAGYGYTF. CDR3 DNA: TGTGCCAGCAGCCTCGGTAGGGCGGGGTATGGCTACACCTTC.

V is TRBV28 and J is TRBJ2-3; 7 bases align to TRBD1. CDR1 MDHEN and CDR2 SYDVKM come from the germline V gene. J lost 7 bases, V lost 7 bases, and 11 bases had no gene match. The length of the CDR3 is 14 residues. The CDR3 sequence: CASTKGRDSHTQYF. CDR3 DNA: TGTGCCAGCACCAAGGGTAGGGACAGCCATACGCAGTATTTT. Variable domain in full (rest from reference TRBV28 and TRBJ2-3): DVKVTQSSRYLVKRTGEKVFLECVQDMDHENMFWYRQDPGLGLRLIYFSYDVKMKEKGDIPEGYSVSREKKERFSLILESASTNQTSMYLCASTKGRDSHTQYFGPGTRLTVL.

The V and J genes are TRBV5-1 and TRBJ2-2; 8 bases are a match to TRBD2. The germline V gene encodes CDR1 SGHRS and CDR2 YFSETQ. V gave up 0 bases and J gave up 4 bases; unmatched junction bases: 5. CDR3 length: 16 residues. The CDR3 DNA sequence: TGCGCCAGCAGCTTGGCAGCGGGAGTGGGCACCGGGGAGCTGTTTTTT. This translates into CASSLAAGVGTGELFF.

The CDR3 DNA reads TGTGCCAGCGGGGTGCTGGGGGGGACTAGCGGGAGTCCTAGCACAGATACGCAGTATTTT. It yields the protein CASGVLGGTSGSPSTDTQYF. The chain joins TRBV28 to TRBJ2-3; 14 bases agree with TRBD2. Germline V gives CDR1 MDHEN, CDR2 SYDVKM. The CDR3 runs 20 residues. V dropped 8 bases and J dropped 0; count of bases not matched to a gene: 16.

V usage is TRBV7-9 and J usage is TRBJ1-2; 10 bases match TRBD1. Germline assignment: CDR1 SEHNR and CDR2 FQNEAQ (reference sequence). V lost 5 bases, J lost 4 bases, and 4 bases stayed unmatched. This CDR3 is 14 amino acids long. The CDR3 spells CASSPTGGIYGYTF. CDR3 in DNA: TGTGCCAGCAGCCCGACAGGGGGCATCTATGGCTACACCTTC.

The rearrangement uses TRBV19 and TRBJ2-6; 11 bases align to TRBD1. Trimming at V came to 2 bases and at J to 4 bases, leaving 10 bases not matched to a gene. CDR1 and CDR2 (germline): LNHDA, SQIVND (reference sequence). This CDR3 is 19 amino acids long. DNA of the CDR3: TGTGCCAGTAGTATACTTTTCGGGACAGGGGGTACAGGGGCCAACGTCCTGACTTTC. As protein: CASSILFGTGGTGANVLTF.

The chain carries TRBV28 and TRBJ2-3; D assignment may be TRBD1 or TRBD2 (6 bases each). The CDR3 extends over 12 amino acids. Germline CDR1 MDHEN, CDR2 SYDVKM. Trimming pared 6 bases from V and 11 bases from J, leaving 15 bases between. The chain's CDR3 is CASREGGDRQYF. In DNA form, the CDR3 reads TGTGCCAGCAGGGAGGGGGGAGATCGGCAGTATTTT.

The chain couples TRBV7-2 to TRBJ2-7; 7 bases are a match to TRBD1. V lost 2 bases to trimming and J lost 3 bases; unmatched junction nucleotides: 7. Germline V gives CDR1 SGHTA, CDR2 FQGNSA. The CDR3 extends over 15 amino acids. CDR3 nucleotide sequence: TGTGCCAGCAGCTTAATCGGGACAGTGAACTACGAGCAGTACTTC. Protein sequence: CASSLIGTVNYEQYF.

This chain connects TRBV27 to TRBJ1-1; 10 nucleotides agree with TRBD1. V lost 5 bases to trimming and J lost 4 bases; unmatched junction nucleotides: 4. This CDR3 has 14 residues. Germline lookup yields CDR1 MNHEY and CDR2 SMNVEV (reference sequence). Here the CDR3 DNA reads TGTGCCAGCAGTCGGGACAGGGGCTTCACTGAAGCTTTCTTT. Protein product: CASSRDRGFTEAFF.

The V call is TRBV5-1, the J call TRBJ2-5; TRBD1 might be the D (7 bases). Germline-derived CDR1 and CDR2 are SGHRS and YFSETQ. The CDR3 covers 14 residues. V shed 4 bases and J shed 2 bases, with 12 bases lying between them. CDR3 residues: CASSRGTAQETQYF. The CDR3 DNA follows: TGCGCCAGCAGCCGGGGGACAGCTCAAGAGACCCAGTACTTC.

This clone was seen a single time. The chain recombines TRBV7-9 with TRBJ1-1, with D perhaps matching TRBD1 (5 bases). Germline V lookup: CDR1 SEHNR, CDR2 FQNEAQ (reference sequence). CDR3 size: 12 residues. Between the trimmed V and J ends, which lost 0 bases and 8 bases, there was a span of 7 bases. In nucleotides, the CDR3 is TGTGCCAGCAGCTTAGCGCACAGGGAAGCTTTCTTT. This gives the protein CASSLAHREAFF.